This paragraph covers one T cell receptor beta chain sequence. The sample belongs to a study of shared clonotypes between healthy human individuals. About the study: In total, the donors were a couple of women and a few men aged 18 to 49.

Across several immunoSEQ plates, the genomic DNA of each subset was split evenly. Spread over ten immunoSEQ deep assay plates, unsorted PBMC DNA underwent sequencing. Profiling relied on immunoSEQ multiplex PCR, and the TCRdb table lists in-frame clones only, not all of them. The sample lists about half a million clones, roughly three quarters seen once, with around 11% in the top ten. Donors included only healthy HIV-negative adults lacking recent acute infections or vaccinations. Trimming took 2 bases from V and 4 from J, leaving 20 bases between them. The CDR3 sequence is 17 residues long. Germline-derived CDR1 and CDR2 are SGHVS and FNYEAQ.

The source material was PBMCs. This clonotype was sampled from a woman in her 40s in good health. Some clones in this sample may be carry-over from other donors' samples. This chain connects TRBV7-6 to TRBJ2-5; possibly TRBD2 for D (7 bases). CDR3 amino acids: CASSLRTGGIRRETQYF. The CDR3 bases are TGTGCCAGCAGCTTACGGACGGGGGGCATCCGCCGAGAGACCCAGTACTTC.